Each of the 22 T cell receptor beta chains below was sequenced from the same sample in a study of graft-versus-host responses after intestinal transplantation. To release intraepithelial and lamina propria lymphocytes, the graft tissue was processed. Repertoires were generated with immunoSEQ multiplex PCR, while TCRdb's copy carries only in-frame clones and drops some. There are more than 13,000 clones in the sample; approximately 70% occur only once, and 20% to 30% lies in the top ten. The sequencing used ileum tissue, collected approximately 690 days after intestinal transplantation. The receptors were gathered from a human patient who received an intestinal transplant, so some T cells may come from the graft donor.

This rearrangement joins TRBV14 to TRBJ1-1, with a weak D call TRBD1 (5 bases). Germline V gene sequence: CDR1 SGHDN, CDR2 FVKESK. Trimming shortened V by 0 bases and J by 8 bases, and 10 bases separated the two germline ends. There are 13 residues in the CDR3. This chain's CDR3 is CASSQDRQGEAFF. CDR3 bases: TGTGCCAGCAGCCAAGATAGGCAGGGAGAAGCTTTCTTT.

In its sample, this clone was seen once. V usage is TRBV4-3 and J usage is TRBJ1-5; D is possibly TRBD1 (6 bases). The CDR3 spans 14 residues. Germline CDR1 LGHNA, CDR2 YSLEER. Trimming removed 1 base from V and 6 bases from J, with 10 bases in between. The CDR3 is CASSQVLRGQPQHF. The CDR3 region has the DNA TGCGCCAGCAGCCAAGTTCTCAGGGGTCAGCCCCAGCATTTT.

The gene calls are TRBV2 and TRBJ2-7; D not certain. Germline lookup yields CDR1 SNHLY and CDR2 FYNNEI. Trimming shortened V by 6 bases and J by 3 bases, and 12 bases separated the two germline ends. CDR3 size: 13 residues. The DNA for the CDR3 is TGTGCCAGCAGATCGGACGGCCTCTACGAGCAGTACTTC. It is translated as CASRSDGLYEQYF.

V and J are TRBV9 and TRBJ1-2; no definite D call. Trimming left V 3 bases short and J 2 bases short, with 14 bases between. This CDR3 is built from 15 residues. Germline V gene lookup returns CDR1 SGDLS and CDR2 YYNGEE. CDR3 residues: CASSEATSPNYGYTF. Written as DNA, the CDR3 is TGTGCCAGCAGCGAGGCGACGAGCCCCAACTATGGCTACACCTTC.

In this sample, this clone turned up a few times. V usage is TRBV29-1 and J usage is TRBJ1-1, with TRBD1 matching over 9 bases. Germline CDR1 and CDR2: SQVTM and ANQGSEA. The V gene end was trimmed by 5 bases and the J gene end by 4 bases; junction bases not matched to a gene: 8. The CDR3 runs to 14 residues. CDR3 nucleotides: TGCAGCGTTCCAAAACAGGGGGCCGGCACTGAAGCTTTCTTT. It yields the protein CSVPKQGAGTEAFF.

The rearrangement uses TRBV19 and TRBJ1-2, with unresolved D. From germline, CDR1 is LNHDA and CDR2 SQIVND (reference sequence). Trimming took off 7 bases at V and 6 bases at J, with 18 bases between the two ends. The CDR3 length is 14 residues. CDR3 nucleotides: TGTGCCAGTAATCCGAGGGCCCAATTTCATGGCTACACCTTC. Translated: CASNPRAQFHGYTF.

This clone was recorded a few times. The gene calls are TRBV28 and TRBJ1-3; D not resolved. Germline CDR1 reads MDHEN; CDR2 reads SYDVKM. This CDR3 spans 12 amino acids. V was trimmed by 7 bases and J by 3 bases, leaving 7 bases between them. The CDR3 nucleotides read TGTGCCAGCACCATGGTTGGAAACACCATATATTTT. The encoded protein is CASTMVGNTIYF. Variable domain in full (rest from reference TRBV28 and TRBJ1-3): DVKVTQSSRYLVKRTGEKVFLECVQDMDHENMFWYRQDPGLGLRLIYFSYDVKMKEKGDIPEGYSVSREKKERFSLILESASTNQTSMYLCASTMVGNTIYFGEGSWLTVV.

The chain carries TRBV19 and TRBJ2-2, with D perhaps assigned TRBD1 or TRBD2 (5 bases each). Germline V lookup: CDR1 LNHDA, CDR2 SQIVND (reference sequence). The germline V and J ends were trimmed by 3 bases and 3 bases, with 11 bases remaining between them. This CDR3 has 15 residues. This CDR3 reads CASSMRLGHTGELFF. The DNA of the CDR3 is TGTGCCAGTAGTATGAGACTGGGACACACCGGGGAGCTGTTTTTT.

This clone was counted only a few times. The V and J genes are TRBV19 and TRBJ2-7; D not resolved. Germline-derived CDR1 and CDR2 are LNHDA and SQIVND (reference sequence). The germline V and J ends were trimmed by 2 bases and 3 bases, with 8 bases remaining between them. The CDR3 covers 13 residues. The CDR3 here is CASSIYLNYEQYF. Written as DNA, the CDR3 is TGTGCCAGTAGTATATACCTAAACTACGAGCAGTACTTC.

This sequence joins TRBV6-1 and TRBJ1-5; no clear D gene. The CDR3 is 13 residues long. V was shortened by 6 bases and J by 3 bases, with 9 bases between the two germline ends. Germline CDR1 reads MNHNS; CDR2 reads SASEGT. The CDR3 DNA reads as TGTGCCAGCAGCGACGGCCTCAATCAGCCCCAGCATTTT. This codes for CASSDGLNQPQHF.

The CDR3 is CASSFMGLLDTQYF. Here the CDR3 DNA reads TGTGCCAGCAGTTTTATGGGCCTTCTAGATACGCAGTATTTT. The rearrangement joins TRBV28 to TRBJ2-3; D not resolved. V was cut by 3 bases and J by 5 bases, with 12 bases left in between. The V gene's germline CDR1 is MDHEN and CDR2 SYDVKM. There are 14 residues in the CDR3.

DNA for the CDR3: TGTGCCAGCAGCTTGCAAGAGACCCAGTACTTC. Encoded protein: CASSLQETQYF. V gene TRBV7-2 combines with J gene TRBJ2-5; D unclear. CDR3 length: 11 residues. From germline, CDR1 is SGHTA and CDR2 FQGNSA. V was cut by 3 bases and J by 2 bases, with 1 base left in between.

The chain joins TRBV28 to TRBJ2-3, with 8 bases identical to TRBD2. J was trimmed by 1 base and V by 5 bases; bases with no gene match: 2. This CDR3 has 14 residues. Germline V gives CDR1 MDHEN, CDR2 SYDVKM. The CDR3 DNA sequence: TGTGCCAGCAGTATTAGCGGGGGCACAGATACGCAGTATTTT. This encodes CASSISGGTDTQYF.

The chain uses TRBV6-5 and TRBJ1-1, with 7 bases matching TRBD1. The length of the CDR3 is 14 residues. V shed 4 bases, J shed 1 base, and the junction held 3 bases outside the gene matches. Germline V lookup: CDR1 MNHEY, CDR2 SVGAGI. The CDR3 DNA sequence: TGTGCCAGCAGTTTAAACAGGGGGAACACTGAAGCTTTCTTT. This encodes CASSLNRGNTEAFF.

CDR3 sequence (DNA): TGTGCCAGCAGCGCCCGACTAGCGGGGGGCGGGGATACGCAGTATTTT. It encodes CASSARLAGGGDTQYF. The V gene is TRBV9, the J gene TRBJ2-3; 13 bases fit TRBD2. The V gene end was trimmed by 3 bases and the J gene end by 6 bases; junction bases not matched to a gene: 7. Germline CDR1 is SGDLS and CDR2 is YYNGEE. This CDR3 comprises 16 residues. Using reference TRBV9 and TRBJ2-3 for the parts outside the CDR3, the full variable domain is DSGVTQTPKHLITATGQRVTLRCSPRSGDLSVYWYQQSLDQGLQFLIQYYNGEERAKGNILERFSAQQFPDLHSELNLSSLELGDSALYFCASSARLAGGGDTQYFGPGTRLTVL.

J is TRBJ1-1 and V is TRBV29-1; D uncertain. The CDR3 covers 13 residues. CDR1 SQVTM and CDR2 ANQGSEA come from the germline V gene. With 3 bases removed from V and 4 bases from J, the gap between germline ends came to 12 bases. CDR3 bases: TGCAGCGTTGAGGGTCACCTGAGCACTGAAGCTTTCTTT. It encodes CSVEGHLSTEAFF.

The V and J genes are TRBV7-2 and TRBJ1-1; 7 bases are shared with TRBD1. Looked up from germline, CDR1 is SGHTA and CDR2 is FQGNSA. This CDR3 comprises 14 residues. Germline trimming cut 5 bases from V and 5 bases from J; bases unmatched to any gene: 8. CDR3 sequence: CASSNQGGGTEAFF. The CDR3 DNA reads TGTGCCAGCAGCAACCAGGGGGGGGGTACTGAAGCTTTCTTT.

This clone was detected only a few times. This sequence joins TRBV14 and TRBJ2-3; D is possibly TRBD2 (6 bases). Germline-derived CDR1 and CDR2 are SGHDN and FVKESK. This CDR3 is 15 amino acids long. The V and J ends lost 1 base and 0 bases respectively, with 8 bases between them. The CDR3 spells CASSQGGASTDTQYF. DNA for the CDR3: TGTGCCAGCAGCCAAGGCGGGGCTAGCACAGATACGCAGTATTTT.

This clone came up once. The gene calls are TRBV5-1 and TRBJ1-2; TRBD1 might be the D (5 bases). This CDR3 is 15 amino acids long. The V and J ends lost 5 bases and 2 bases respectively, with 16 bases between them. Germline CDR1 reads SGHRS; CDR2 reads YFSETQ. In DNA form, the CDR3 reads TGCGCCAGCAGATTGCATACGACAGCGAACTATGGCTACACCTTC. This sequence encodes CASRLHTTANYGYTF.

This clone turned up a few times. V gene TRBV7-8 combines with J gene TRBJ2-5; tentative D call: TRBD2 (6 bases). The last part of the DNA fits TRBJ2-7 better; the J call may be wrong. Germline-derived CDR1 and CDR2 are SGHVS and FQNEAQ. The CDR3 is 13 amino acids. CDR3 loop: CASSLEGIYEQYF. Here the CDR3 DNA reads TGTGCCAGCAGCTTGGAGGGGATCTACGAGCAGTACTTC.

The V gene is TRBV28, the J gene TRBJ2-7; 8 positions match TRBD1. With V trimmed by 7 bases and J by 6 bases, 14 bases remained unmatched. CDR3 length: 15 residues. CDR1 is MDHEN and CDR2 is SYDVKM in the germline V gene. CDR3 residues: CASTVARDRSPEQYF. Here the CDR3 DNA reads TGTGCCAGCACCGTCGCCCGGGACAGGTCCCCCGAGCAGTACTTC. Using reference TRBV28 and TRBJ2-7 for the parts outside the CDR3, the full variable domain is DVKVTQSSRYLVKRTGEKVFLECVQDMDHENMFWYRQDPGLGLRLIYFSYDVKMKEKGDIPEGYSVSREKKERFSLILESASTNQTSMYLCASTVARDRSPEQYFGPGTRLTVT.

The rearrangement links TRBV30 to TRBJ2-3; 8 bases agree with TRBD2. Germline CDR1 is GTSNPN and CDR2 is SVGIG (reference sequence). V shed 3 bases and J 0 bases; nucleotides not matched to a gene: 5. This CDR3 spans 15 amino acids. The CDR3 bases are TGTGCCTGGAGGGAACTAGCGGTTAGCACAGATACGCAGTATTTT. This encodes CAWRELAVSTDTQYF.